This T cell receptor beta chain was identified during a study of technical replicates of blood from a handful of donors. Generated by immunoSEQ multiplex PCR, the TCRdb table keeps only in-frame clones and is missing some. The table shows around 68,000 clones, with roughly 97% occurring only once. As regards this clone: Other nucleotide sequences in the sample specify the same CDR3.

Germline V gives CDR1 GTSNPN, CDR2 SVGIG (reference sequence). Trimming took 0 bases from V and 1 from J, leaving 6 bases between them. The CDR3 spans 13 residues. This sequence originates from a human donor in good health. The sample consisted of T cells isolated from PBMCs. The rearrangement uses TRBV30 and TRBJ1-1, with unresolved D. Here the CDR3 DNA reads TGTGCCTGGAGTGTCGCGGGGAACACTGAAGCTTTCTTT. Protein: CAWSVAGNTEAFF. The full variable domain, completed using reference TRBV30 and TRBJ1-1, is SQTIHQWPATLVQPVGSPLSLECTVEGTSNPNLYWYRQAAGRGLQLLFYSVGIGQISSEVPQNLSASRPQDRQFILSSKKLLLSDSGFYLCAWSVAGNTEAFFGQGTRLTVV.